These 20 T cell receptor beta chains were sequenced from one sample in a study of T cells in women clearing cervical HPV infection. The protocol was immunoSEQ multiplex PCR, while the TCRdb copy is restricted to in-frame clones and leaves out a portion. The sample has about 34,000 clones. Material: blood buffy coat. These receptors originate from a woman between 18 and 75 years old with a cervical HPV16 infection that either progressed to CIN3+ or cleared (not recorded which).

The CDR3 region is CSASAGGVGDTQYF. The CDR3 DNA, read in part, is TGCAGTGCTTCAGCGGGAGGTGTGGGGGATACG. The V and J genes are TRBV20-1 and TRBJ2-3, with TRBD2 identical over 9 bases. The CDR3 extends 3 residues past the end of the read, so its final part is completed from the germline J gene. The germline V gene encodes CDR1 DFQATT and CDR2 SNEGSKA (reference sequence). This CDR3 comprises 14 residues. Unmatched junction bases numbered 9, after V lost 5 bases and J lost 6 bases.

Partial CDR3 DNA: TGCAGCGTTGAAGATGGGACTAGCGGGACGAACTACAATGAG. This encodes CSVEDGTSGTNYNE. The full-length CDR3 reads as CSVEDGTSGTNYNEQFF. V is TRBV29-1 and J is TRBJ2-1; the match to TRBD2 covers 13 bases. The read falls 3 residues short of the CDR3 end, and the missing part is taken from the germline J gene. The trim removed 0 bases at V and 3 bases at J, leaving 5 bases unmatched. The V gene's germline CDR1 is SQVTM and CDR2 ANQGSEA. The CDR3 loop spans 17 amino acids.

As regards this clone: The read gets to within 3 residues of the CDR3 end, and the germline J gene fills in the rest. The rearrangement links TRBV7-2 to TRBJ2-5; 8 positions agree with TRBD2. This CDR3 has 17 amino acids. Germline CDR1 SGHTA, CDR2 FQGNSA. V dropped 0 bases and J dropped 4; count of bases not matched to a gene: 10. CDR3 amino acids: CASSLARGVVYGETQYF. CDR3 DNA, as far as it was read: TGTGCCAGCAGCTTAGCGCGGGGGGTGGTTTACGGAGAGACC.

Regarding this clone: Read data end 3 residues before the CDR3 end; the end is taken from the germline J gene. The chain is built from TRBV18 and TRBJ2-3, with D tentatively TRBD2 (5 bases). With 3 bases removed from V and 0 bases from J, the gap between germline ends came to 7 bases. The CDR3 runs to 14 residues. The V gene's germline CDR1 is KGHSH and CDR2 LQKENI. The covered CDR3 bases are TGTGCCAGCTCACCGCAGCGGAGCACAGATACG. It codes for CASSPQRSTDT. The entire CDR3 is CASSPQRSTDTQYF.

As for this clone: The CDR3 extends 3 residues past the end of the read, so its final part is completed from the germline J gene. The rearrangement links TRBV6-2 or TRBV6-3 to TRBJ2-3; 8 bases fit TRBD2. Germline-derived CDR1 and CDR2 are MNHEY and SVGEGT. There are 15 residues in the CDR3. CDR3 region: CASEGGLVYQETQYF. CDR3 bases read: TGTGCCAGCGAGGGGGGACTAGTGTACCAAGAGACG.

Of note for this clone: The read ends 3 residues before the CDR3 terminus; that terminus is restored from the germline J gene. Additional DNA sequences in this sample encode the identical CDR3. This chain connects TRBV11-2 to TRBJ1-3; a weak D match, TRBD1 (5 bases). V was trimmed by 4 bases and J by 1 base, leaving 11 bases between them. CDR1 and CDR2 from the germline V gene are SGHAT and FQNNGV. CDR3 length: 15 residues. CDR3 DNA, as far as it was read: TGTGCCAGCAGCTCACAGACAGTATCTGGAAACACC. It encodes CASSSQTVSGNT. The whole CDR3 sequence reads CASSSQTVSGNTIYF. Complete variable domain (other parts from reference TRBV11-2 and TRBJ1-3): EAGVAQSPRYKIIEKRQSVAFWCNPISGHATLYWYQQILGQGPKLLIQFQNNGVVDDSQLPKDRFSAERLKGVDSTLKIQPAKLEDSAVYLCASSSQTVSGNTIYFGEGSWLTVV.

As concerns this clone: The DNA ends 3 residues before the CDR3 does, and the rest of the CDR3 is filled in from the germline J gene. This rearrangement joins TRBV7-3 to TRBJ2-3; 8 nucleotides agree with TRBD2. The germline CDR1 and CDR2 sequences are SGHTA and FQGTGA. The CDR3 is 14 amino acids. J was trimmed by 3 bases and V by 4 bases; bases with no gene match: 3. CDR3 bases read: TGTGCCAGCAGCTCAGCGGGAGTAACAGATACG. As protein: CASSSAGVTDT. The complete CDR3 protein is CASSSAGVTDTQYF.

With regard to this clone: The read finishes 3 residues shy of the CDR3 end, and the germline J gene is used to complete it. The genes are TRBV5-4 and TRBJ1-5; 9 bases are shared with TRBD1. Germline V gene sequence: CDR1 SGHNT, CDR2 YYREEE (reference sequence). Trimming took 5 bases from V and 4 from J; bases not matched to a gene: 7. The CDR3 spans 15 residues. Incomplete CDR3 DNA: TGTGCCAGCAGTTCCGGGACAGGGAGGAATCAGCCC. The encoded protein is CASSSGTGRNQP. The whole CDR3 protein reads CASSSGTGRNQPQHF.

Turning to this clone: Sequencing ends 3 residues short of the CDR3 end; the germline J gene provides the rest. This chain joins TRBV20-1 and TRBJ1-4; tentative D call: TRBD1 (5 bases). CDR3 length equals 14 residues. Germline V CDR1 and CDR2: DFQATT, SNEGSKA (reference sequence). Trimming removed 4 bases from V and 8 bases from J, with 17 bases in between. The CDR3 region is CSAILGGVGEKLFF. The DNA read from the CDR3 is TGCAGTGCTATTCTGGGGGGGGTCGGAGAAAAA.

In regard to this clone: The read ends 3 residues before the CDR3 terminus; that terminus is restored from the germline J gene. This chain connects TRBV10-1 to TRBJ2-2; TRBD1 is a possible D gene (5 bases). Germline assignment: CDR1 WNHNN and CDR2 SYGVQD (reference sequence). V shed 3 bases and J shed 4 bases, with 15 bases lying between them. The CDR3 runs 16 residues. CDR3 DNA (partial): TGCGCCAGCAGTGAATCCTTAGGGGCCGTCACCGGGGAG. This sequence encodes CASSESLGAVTGE. The full CDR3 sequence reads CASSESLGAVTGELFF.

A note on this clone: The CDR3 is cut off 3 residues early in the read; its end comes from the germline J gene. V is TRBV7-2 and J is TRBJ1-2; weak D call: TRBD1 (5 bases). Germline values: CDR1 SGHTA, CDR2 FQGNSA. This CDR3 has 13 amino acids. The CDR3 DNA, read in part, is TGTGCCAGCAGCTTAGCGGGACTCTACGAC. Translated, it gives CASSLAGLYD. The whole CDR3 is CASSLAGLYDYTF.

About this clone itself: Sequencing ends 3 residues short of the CDR3 end; the germline J gene provides the rest. The chain joins TRBV30 to TRBJ1-1, with 7 bases lining up with TRBD1. J gave up 1 base and V 6 bases, and 2 bases lay outside the gene matches. From germline, CDR1 is GTSNPN and CDR2 SVGIG (reference sequence). This CDR3 spans 12 amino acids. CDR3 bases read: TGTGCCTGCCGACAGGGGAACACTGAA. Protein product: CACRQGNTE. The entire CDR3 is CACRQGNTEAFF.

Concerning this clone itself: The CDR3 end is not reached by the read, which stops 3 residues before it; the germline J gene fills it in. This sequence joins TRBV29-1 and TRBJ2-7; D unresolved. Trimming removed 1 base from V and 5 bases from J, with 12 bases in between. Looked up from germline, CDR1 is SQVTM and CDR2 is ANQGSEA. CDR3 size: 13 residues. CDR3 DNA (partial): TGCAGCGTTGAAGGCAGCCAAGGGCACGAG. Protein sequence: CSVEGSQGHE. The full CDR3 reads CSVEGSQGHEQYF.

Concerning this clone: The observed sequence ends 3 residues before the CDR3 terminus, with the missing tail filled in from the germline J gene. This sequence joins TRBV2 and TRBJ2-2; D not resolved. CDR1 is SNHLY, CDR2 FYNNEI, per germline. Trimming stripped 6 bases from V and 1 base from J, with 6 bases between. The CDR3 runs to 13 residues. The CDR3 loop reads CASRVENTGELFF. The sequenced CDR3 bases are TGTGCCAGCAGAGTAGAGAACACCGGGGAG.

With regard to this clone: Read coverage stops 3 residues before the CDR3 terminus; the germline J gene supplies the remainder. This rearrangement joins TRBV2 to TRBJ2-2; 9 bases are shared with TRBD1. J lost 4 bases, V lost 6 bases, and 12 bases had no gene match. Per germline, CDR1 SNHLY and CDR2 FYNNEI. The CDR3 totals 17 residues. CDR3 bases read: TGTGCCAGCAGGGCCCGTTACAGGGGGCGCTTCACCGGGGAG. Translating it yields CASRARYRGRFTGE. The whole CDR3 sequence reads CASRARYRGRFTGELFF.

On this clone: The CDR3 is cut off 3 residues early in the read; its end comes from the germline J gene. The J gene is TRBJ1-1, the V gene TRBV2; D is undetermined. Germline V lookup: CDR1 SNHLY, CDR2 FYNNEI. V shed 3 bases and J shed 1 base, with 6 bases lying between them. This CDR3 is built from 13 residues. CDR3 sequence: CASSDQQNTEAFF. Partial CDR3 DNA: TGTGCCAGCAGTGACCAACAGAACACTGAA. Based on the CDR3 plus reference TRBV2 and TRBJ1-1, the full variable domain is EPEVTQTPSHQVTQMGQEVILRCVPISNHLYFYWYRQILGQKVEFLVSFYNNEISEKSEIFDDQFSVERPDGSNFTLKIRSTKLEDSAMYFCASSDQQNTEAFFGQGTRLTVV.

As regards this clone: The sequence runs out 3 residues before the end of the CDR3; the remainder is reconstructed from the germline J gene. The rearrangement links TRBV19 to TRBJ2-5; 16 nucleotides match TRBD2. Trimming took 7 bases from V and 5 from J; bases not matched to a gene: 13. The germline CDR1 and CDR2 sequences are LNHDA and SQIVND (reference sequence). The CDR3 length is 18 residues. The CDR3 spells CASTPRGLAGGSGETQYF. The CDR3 bases that were read are TGTGCCAGTACCCCTCGGGGACTAGCGGGGGGGTCCGGGGAGACC.

As to this clone: Sequencing ends 3 residues short of the CDR3 end; the germline J gene provides the rest. This chain connects TRBV7-3 to TRBJ2-7, with 8 nucleotides matching TRBD1. Germline V gene lookup returns CDR1 SGHTA and CDR2 FQGTGA. This CDR3 is 14 amino acids long. Losses at the gene ends were 4 bases for V and 0 bases for J; bases not matched to a gene: 2. The CDR3 loop is CASSSGTGSYEQYF. The CDR3 bases that were read are TGTGCCAGCAGCTCTGGGACAGGCTCCTACGAG.

Concerning this clone itself: The CDR3 goes on 3 residues after the read ends, and that part is filled in from the germline J gene. J is TRBJ2-7 and V is TRBV30, with 7 bases lining up with TRBD1. Germline V gene sequence: CDR1 GTSNPN, CDR2 SVGIG (reference sequence). This CDR3 is 14 amino acids long. V trimming: 4 bases; J trimming: 0 bases; junction bases outside the gene matches: 6. The CDR3 reads CAWNLGQSSYEQYF. The sequenced CDR3 bases are TGTGCCTGGAACCTGGGACAGAGCTCCTACGAG.

A note on this clone: The CDR3 end falls 3 residues outside the read, so it is completed with the germline J gene. This rearrangement joins TRBV20-1 to TRBJ2-7; D gene ambiguous. The CDR3 has 16 amino acids. CDR1 and CDR2 (germline): DFQATT, SNEGSKA (reference sequence). Trimming cost V 2 bases and J 1 base, with 18 bases left between them. The part of the CDR3 DNA that was read is TGCAGTGCTAGACCCGTGGTGGGCCCTAATTCCTACGAG. It translates to CSARPVVGPNSYE. The entire CDR3 sequence reads CSARPVVGPNSYEQYF.